Sequencing of this T cell receptor (beta chain) was carried out in a study of early T cells in non-severe SARS-CoV-2 infection. As for the study in general: Sequenced material consisted of bulk RNA (from unsorted whole blood), and chains were unpaired.

Unique molecular identifiers were added to individual cDNA molecules. TCRdb ran MiXCR on the 5' RACE reads and lists one entry per CDR3 protein. The sample has tens of thousands of distinct CDR3 sequences; 5.5% to 7.5% are singletons. The CDR3 extends over 15 amino acids. Germline V gene lookup returns CDR1 DFQATT and CDR2 SNEGSKA (reference sequence). This clonotype was counted ten times or more. The antigen is not known. The junction differs from germline at one of its ends, possibly a read error. Study results and caveats: Reliance on VDJdb matching favored anti-spike CD8 responses; private and CD4 specificities were missed.

The receptor was derived from an adult who was a healthcare worker with PCR-confirmed SARS-CoV-2 infection or an uninfected control (not recorded which). V gene TRBV20-1 combines with J gene TRBJ2-1; 10 nucleotides align to TRBD2. Sequencing was carried out using whole blood. CDR3 bases: TGCATTGCTAGAGTTCAAGCGGGAGGGGTCGCTGAGCAGTTCTTC. Its protein is CIARVQAGGVAEQFF.